The 25 T cell receptor beta chains presented below share a single source sample, sequenced in a study of T cell responses to AZD1222 COVID-19 vaccine (dated by TCRdb to the early 2020s). Preparation of the library involved the immunoSEQ multiplex PCR assay. Drawn from immuneACCESS, this table holds only the in-frame rearrangements with V and J called that TCRdb kept. Clones are partly lost; checked studies trace under half to an unresolved V gene and leave the rest unexplained. The sample table holds some 180,000 clones, of which 85% to 95% were seen once. The ten largest account for 3.5% to 4% of the sample. Taken with the paper, the label for time point translates to: about 28 days (+/-7) after the second vaccine dose. The meaning of the sample's treatment or condition label: meningococcal conjugate vaccine given as trial control. The source was peripheral blood, collected 28 days after the second dose of the MenACWY control vaccine. The receptors come from an adult who received the MenACWY meningococcal vaccine as a control.

V usage is TRBV7-8 and J usage is TRBJ1-2, with 7 bases aligning to TRBD1. There are 13 residues in the CDR3. Unmatched junction bases numbered 2, after V lost 5 bases and J lost 2 bases. CDR1 is SGHVS and CDR2 is FQNEAQ in the germline V gene. The CDR3 sequence is CASSPTGNYGYTF. In DNA form, the CDR3 reads TGTGCCAGCAGCCCGACAGGGAACTATGGCTACACCTTC. The whole variable domain, remainder taken from reference TRBV7-8 and TRBJ1-2, is GAGVSQSPRYKVAKRGQDVALRCDPISGHVSLFWYQQALGQGPEFLTYFQNEAQLDKSGLPSDRFFAERPEGSVSTLKIQRTQQEDSAVYLCASSPTGNYGYTFGSGTRLTVV.

The chain carries TRBV6-2 or TRBV6-3 and TRBJ2-1; the D gene could be TRBD1 or TRBD2 (6 bases each). This CDR3 spans 17 amino acids. Germline V gene sequence: CDR1 MNHEY, CDR2 SVGEGT. The V and J ends lost 6 bases and 0 bases respectively, with 18 bases between them. CDR3 protein: CASSDRGPWGSYNEQFF. The CDR3, as DNA: TGTGCCAGCAGCGATCGGGGGCCGTGGGGCTCCTACAATGAGCAGTTCTTC.

The chain uses TRBV4-2 and TRBJ2-1; 9 nucleotides align to TRBD2. The CDR3 is 17 amino acids. Per the germline V gene, CDR1 is LGHNA and CDR2 is YNFKEQ. Trimming cost V 1 base and J 7 bases; bases outside gene matches: 11. The CDR3 bases are TGTGCCAGCAGCCAAGCATTGGCGGGAGGGCCGAGGAATGAGCAGTTCTTC. Protein: CASSQALAGGPRNEQFF.

This rearrangement joins TRBV12-3 or TRBV12-4 to TRBJ1-1; D is undetermined. V lost 3 bases and J 1 base, leaving 6 bases between the germline ends. CDR3 length: 13 amino acids. The DNA for the CDR3 is TGTGCCAGCAGTTTTAAGGGGAACACTGAAGCTTTCTTT. Amino acids: CASSFKGNTEAFF.

The chain joins TRBV7-9 to TRBJ1-1, with unresolved D. The CDR3 sequence is 16 residues long. CDR1 is SEHNR and CDR2 is FQNEAQ in the germline V gene (reference sequence). Trimming took 4 bases from V and 3 from J, leaving 18 bases between them. This CDR3 reads CASSSKPLSGDTEAFF. CDR3 nucleotides: TGTGCCAGCAGCTCGAAACCCCTCAGTGGGGACACTGAAGCTTTCTTT.

The gene calls are TRBV5-1 and TRBJ1-1, with a weak D call TRBD1 (5 bases). CDR1 and CDR2 (germline): SGHRS, YFSETQ. Deletions cut 4 bases from V and 4 bases from J, with 17 bases between. There are 15 residues in the CDR3. The CDR3 nucleotides are TGCGCCAGCAGCACCCGACAGCATTTGGGCACTGAAGCTTTCTTT. Translated: CASSTRQHLGTEAFF.

The chain links TRBV15 to TRBJ1-1, with 7 bases identical to TRBD1. Per germline, CDR1 LNHNV and CDR2 YYDKDF (reference sequence). The CDR3 loop spans 15 amino acids. Losses at the gene ends were 2 bases for V and 5 bases for J; bases not matched to a gene: 8. The CDR3 DNA reads as TGTGCCACCAGCAGACCCTCGGGACAGAAAACTGAAGCTTTCTTT. It specifies CATSRPSGQKTEAFF.

The J gene is TRBJ2-1, the V gene TRBV3-1 (or the pseudogene TRBV3-2); 8 bases fit TRBD2. The CDR3 is made up of 15 amino acids. The V gene end was trimmed by 3 bases and the J gene end by 6 bases; junction bases not matched to a gene: 7. CDR1 LGHDT and CDR2 YNNKEL come from the germline V gene (reference sequence). The CDR3 here is CASSHPGGLRNEQFF. The CDR3 nucleotides are TGTGCCAGCAGCCACCCGGGGGGGTTACGCAATGAGCAGTTCTTC.

This clone was seen a single time. The rearrangement links TRBV27 to TRBJ1-1; possible D gene TRBD1, 5 bases. The ends were cut back, 7 bases at V and 4 bases at J, with 16 bases in the middle. Germline CDR1 reads MNHEY; CDR2 reads SMNVEV (reference sequence). The CDR3 is made up of 14 amino acids. CDR3 residues: CASTLMGGSTEAFF. The CDR3, as DNA: TGTGCCAGCACCCTCATGGGGGGGAGCACTGAAGCTTTCTTT.

The table lists this clone with a count of one. The chain uses TRBV6-2 or TRBV6-3 and TRBJ2-1; D may be TRBD2 (6 bases). The CDR3 is 14 amino acids. In germline, CDR1 is MNHEY, CDR2 SVGEGT. The V gene lost 0 bases and the J gene lost 7 bases, with 10 bases spanning the gap. The CDR3 sequence is CASSYSGLANEQFF. The CDR3 bases are TGTGCCAGCAGTTACTCGGGACTGGCAAATGAGCAGTTCTTC.

The genes are TRBV6-5 and TRBJ2-5; no firm D call. The germline CDR1 and CDR2 sequences are MNHEY and SVGAGI. The CDR3 is 14 amino acids. Trimming left V 6 bases short and J 5 bases short, with 16 bases between. The CDR3 coding sequence is TGTGCCAGCAGCGCCGGGTCTCCCAGGGAGACCCAGTACTTC. Its translation: CASSAGSPRETQYF.

CDR3 loop: CASSHERNTIYF. In DNA form, the CDR3 reads TGTGCCAGCAGTCATGAAAGAAACACCATATATTTT. The chain links TRBV6-5 to TRBJ1-3; D gene unclear. This CDR3 region has 12 residues. Germline CDR1 is MNHEY and CDR2 is SVGAGI. Trimming took off 5 bases at V and 5 bases at J, with 7 bases between the two ends.

CDR3 in amino acids: CASREMEGNQPQHF. The CDR3 nucleotides read TGTGCCAGTAGGGAAATGGAGGGCAATCAGCCCCAGCATTTT. The genes are TRBV19 and TRBJ1-5, with unresolved D. Germline values: CDR1 LNHDA, CDR2 SQIVND (reference sequence). Trimming cost V 6 bases and J 2 bases, with 11 bases left between them. The CDR3 length is 14 residues.

The chain couples TRBV19 to TRBJ1-4; no clear D. Germline loops: CDR1 LNHDA, CDR2 SQIVND (reference sequence). The CDR3 is 13 amino acids. The ends were cut back, 3 bases at V and 7 bases at J, with 9 bases in the middle. CDR3 residues: CASSMREVEKLFF. As DNA, the CDR3 is TGTGCCAGTAGTATGAGGGAAGTTGAAAAACTGTTTTTT. Based on the CDR3 plus reference TRBV19 and TRBJ1-4, the full variable domain is DGGITQSPKYLFRKEGQNVTLSCEQNLNHDAMYWYRQDPGQGLRLIYYSQIVNDFQKGDIAEGYSVSREKKESFPLTVTSAQKNPTAFYLCASSMREVEKLFFGSGTQLSVL.

J is TRBJ2-5 and V is TRBV27; a weak D match, TRBD2 (5 bases). CDR3 length equals 14 residues. Germline V gives CDR1 MNHEY, CDR2 SMNVEV (reference sequence). V was cut by 6 bases and J by 4 bases, with 15 bases left in between. CDR3 loop: CASSLGLPGETQYF. The DNA of the CDR3 is TGTGCCAGCAGCCTCGGACTCCCCGGAGAGACCCAGTACTTC.

The rearrangement links TRBV12-3 or TRBV12-4 to TRBJ1-2; D not resolved. The CDR3 consists of 11 residues. V lost 3 bases, J lost 8 bases, and 7 bases lay in between. Here the CDR3 reads CASSFGLGYTF. The CDR3 region has the DNA TGTGCCAGCAGTTTTGGTCTGGGCTACACCTTC.

The gene calls are TRBV9 and TRBJ2-3; the D call may be TRBD1 or TRBD2 (5 bases each). The germline V and J ends were trimmed by 3 bases and 3 bases, with 11 bases remaining between them. This CDR3 has 14 residues. CDR1 SGDLS and CDR2 YYNGEE come from the germline V gene. CDR3: CASSALGTTDTQYF. The CDR3 DNA reads TGTGCCAGCAGCGCCTTAGGGACGACAGATACGCAGTATTTT. Full variable domain (outside the CDR3, taken from reference TRBV9 and TRBJ2-3): DSGVTQTPKHLITATGQRVTLRCSPRSGDLSVYWYQQSLDQGLQFLIQYYNGEERAKGNILERFSAQQFPDLHSELNLSSLELGDSALYFCASSALGTTDTQYFGPGTRLTVL.

The rearrangement joins TRBV27 to TRBJ2-5; the match to TRBD1 covers 8 bases. The CDR3 is 16 residues long. The germline CDR1 and CDR2 sequences are MNHEY and SMNVEV (reference sequence). The junction had 13 bases not matched to a gene; V was cut back by 5 bases and J by 5 bases. CDR3 bases: TGTGCCAGCAGTCCCGGACAGGGTGGGTATATGGAGACCCAGTACTTC. Translated, it gives CASSPGQGGYMETQYF.

The J gene is TRBJ2-7, the V gene TRBV5-6; maybe TRBD1 (6 bases). CDR3 size: 13 residues. V was clipped by 1 base and J by 6 bases, with 11 bases between them. Germline CDR1 reads SGHDT; CDR2 reads YYEEEE. CDR3 nucleotides: TGTGCCAGCAGCTTGCTCCACAGGGTCGAGCAGTACTTC. Amino acids: CASSLLHRVEQYF. The whole variable domain, remainder taken from reference TRBV5-6 and TRBJ2-7, is DAGVTQSPTHLIKTRGQQVTLRCSPKSGHDTVSWYQQALGQGPQFIFQYYEEEERQRGNFPDRFSGHQFPNYSSELNVNALLLGDSALYLCASSLLHRVEQYFGPGTRLTVT.

V and J are TRBV12-3 or TRBV12-4 and TRBJ1-2; 7 bases match TRBD1. CDR3 length: 12 residues. The V and J ends lost 6 bases and 7 bases, in that order; junction bases with no gene match: 5. In DNA, the CDR3 is TGTGCCAGCAGCCGTTCAGGGGGTGGCTACACCTTC. This encodes CASSRSGGGYTF.

This clone was detected once. The chain uses TRBV10-1 and TRBJ2-3; 11 bases are shared with TRBD2. CDR1 is WNHNN and CDR2 is SYGVQD in the germline V gene (reference sequence). V dropped 3 bases and J dropped 7; count of bases not matched to a gene: 12. This CDR3 is 17 amino acids long. The DNA of the CDR3 is TGCGCCAGCAGTGACGGGGTAGCGGGAGGGCCTTGGAATACGCAGTATTTT. This encodes CASSDGVAGGPWNTQYF.

The V and J genes are TRBV4-1 and TRBJ2-1; possible D gene TRBD1, 6 bases. Germline V gene lookup returns CDR1 MGHRA and CDR2 YSYEKL. The CDR3 is 15 residues long. V was clipped by 4 bases and J by 1 base, with 11 bases between them. Here the CDR3 reads CASSLLQGSYNEQFF. CDR3 sequence (DNA): TGCGCCAGCAGCCTCTTGCAGGGGTCCTACAATGAGCAGTTCTTC.

This clone was counted between two and nine times. The V and J genes are TRBV7-9 and TRBJ2-6; 7 bases map to TRBD1. This CDR3 comprises 18 residues. Germline CDR1 SEHNR, CDR2 FQNEAQ (reference sequence). Trimming at V came to 8 bases and at J to 4 bases, leaving 17 bases not matched to a gene. The CDR3 bases are TGTGCCAGCGAGATGGACAGGCTTGACGGCCTGGGGGCCAACGTCCTGACTTTC. Its protein product is CASEMDRLDGLGANVLTF. Full variable domain (missing parts from reference TRBV7-9 and TRBJ2-6): DTGVSQNPRHKITKRGQNVTFRCDPISEHNRLYWYRQTLGQGPEFLTYFQNEAQLEKSRLLSDRFSAERPKGSFSTLEIQRTEQGDSAMYLCASEMDRLDGLGANVLTFGAGSRLTVL.

The chain couples TRBV11-2 to TRBJ2-1; D is ambiguous. CDR1 is SGHAT, CDR2 FQNNGV, per germline. This CDR3 contains 12 residues. V shed 0 bases and J shed 11 bases, with 8 bases lying between them. The CDR3 loop reads CASSLERGQQFF. The CDR3 DNA follows: TGTGCCAGCAGCTTAGAAAGAGGACAGCAGTTCTTC.

This clone came up a few times. The V call is TRBV7-2, the J call TRBJ1-4, with 7 bases matching TRBD1. The CDR3 runs to 19 residues. Germline loops: CDR1 SGHTA, CDR2 FQGNSA. After removal of 1 base from V and 4 bases from J, the junction contained 15 bases not matched to a gene. The CDR3 region has the DNA TGTGCCAGCAGCTTAGGGAGTCTGAACCCCGGGACAGTTAATGAAAAACTGTTTTTT. It encodes CASSLGSLNPGTVNEKLFF.